Below are 5 T cell receptor beta chains sequenced from a single sample in a study of blood T cells in healthy people across ages. Using a J-beta primer mix together with a sample-barcoded 5' primer, a second PCR was run for roughly 6 to 12 cycles. TCRdb redid the calling of the 5' RACE reads with MiXCR, one entry per CDR3 protein. The data show about 760,000 distinct CDR3 sequences, around 25% seen once. In addition, the sample was reused for a study of T cells of mothers and their children.

Input material: blood. These receptors were collected from a boy younger than 18 in good health.

V is TRBV12-3 or TRBV12-4 and J is TRBJ2-3; TRBD2 might be the D (6 bases). CDR3 length: 15 amino acids. V lost 4 bases and J 3 bases, leaving 14 bases between the germline ends. CDR3 sequence: CASSSLFGGTDTQYF. The CDR3 nucleotides are TGTGCCAGCAGTTCCCTTTTCGGGGGTACAGATACGCAGTATTTT.

The J gene is TRBJ2-3, the V gene TRBV5-1; no reliable D call. Germline values: CDR1 SGHRS, CDR2 YFSETQ. The CDR3 totals 13 residues. Trimming removed 2 bases at V and 4 bases at J, with 8 bases between. The CDR3: CASSLMWPDTQYF. The DNA for the CDR3 is TGCGCCAGCAGCTTAATGTGGCCAGATACGCAGTATTTT.

Only a few counts were recorded for this clonotype. The chain carries TRBV12-3 or TRBV12-4 and TRBJ1-2; 9 nucleotides match TRBD1. J lost 4 bases, V lost 5 bases, and 8 bases had no gene match. This CDR3 comprises 15 residues. Here the CDR3 DNA reads TGTGCCAGCAGTAACCAACAGGGGGCAATCTATGGCTACACCTTC. Its protein is CASSNQQGAIYGYTF.

V and J are TRBV4-3 and TRBJ2-1; no definite D call. Trimming stripped 1 base from V and 6 bases from J, with 7 bases between. Germline assignment: CDR1 LGHNA and CDR2 YSLEER. CDR3 size: 13 residues. The CDR3 DNA follows: TGCGCCAGCAGCCAAGCCGCCGGCAATGAGCAGTTCTTC. As protein: CASSQAAGNEQFF.

The V call is TRBV6-1, the J call TRBJ1-4; D unresolved. Trimming cost V 1 base and J 6 bases, with 9 bases left between them. Per germline, CDR1 MNHNS and CDR2 SASEGT. The CDR3 has 14 residues. CDR3 sequence (DNA): TGTGCCAGCAGTGAAGTCGGACCTGATGAAAAACTGTTTTTT. Protein: CASSEVGPDEKLFF.